This T cell receptor beta chain was observed in a study of OX40 agonist ivuxolimab in advanced cancers. Study findings and constraints: Low normalized T-cell clonal expansion was additionally recorded for some nonresponders.

At cycle 4 day 1, cycle 7 day 1, and baseline, blood was sampled. This table comes from immunoSEQ multiplex PCR, and its TCRdb copy is limited to in-frame clones, with some not included. This table holds around 25,000 clones, about three quarters found once. Concerning this clone: Its target is unknown.

With V trimmed by 4 bases and J by 3 bases, 4 bases remained unmatched. This CDR3 region has 14 residues. The germline CDR1 and CDR2 sequences are SGHKS and YYEKEE (reference sequence). This TCR derives from an adult with an advanced solid tumor such as melanoma, head and neck, liver or kidney cancer. Source: CD4+ or CD8+ T cells sorted from blood, taken in a trial of the OX40 agonist ivuxolimab. The chain carries TRBV5-5 and TRBJ2-4; 7 bases fit TRBD2. The CDR3 region has the DNA TGTGCCAGCAGCCTAGGACTAGTCAAAAACATTCAGTACTTC. Its protein product is CASSLGLVKNIQYF. The full variable domain, in which reference TRBV5-5 and TRBJ2-4 provide the parts outside the CDR3, is DAGVTQSPTHLIKTRGQQVTLRCSPISGHKSVSWYQQVLGQGPQFIFQYYEKEERGRGNFPDRFSARQFPNYSSELNVNALLLGDSALYLCASSLGLVKNIQYFGAGTRLSVL.